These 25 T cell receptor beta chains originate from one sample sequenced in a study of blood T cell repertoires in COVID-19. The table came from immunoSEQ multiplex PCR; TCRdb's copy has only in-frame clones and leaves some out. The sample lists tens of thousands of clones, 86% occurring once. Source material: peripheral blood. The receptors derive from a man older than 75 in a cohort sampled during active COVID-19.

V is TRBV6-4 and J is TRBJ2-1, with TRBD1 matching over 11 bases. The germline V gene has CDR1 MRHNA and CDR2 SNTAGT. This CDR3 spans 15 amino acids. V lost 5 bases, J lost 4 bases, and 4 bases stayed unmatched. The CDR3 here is CASSPGTGGYNEQFF. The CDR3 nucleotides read TGTGCCAGCAGTCCCGGGACAGGGGGTTACAATGAGCAGTTCTTC.

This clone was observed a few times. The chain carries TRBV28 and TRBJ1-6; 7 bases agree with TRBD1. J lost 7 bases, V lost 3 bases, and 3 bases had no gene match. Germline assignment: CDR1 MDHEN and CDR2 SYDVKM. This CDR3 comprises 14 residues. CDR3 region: CASSLTGLNSPLHF. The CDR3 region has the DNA TGTGCCAGCAGTTTGACAGGGTTGAATTCACCCCTCCACTTT.

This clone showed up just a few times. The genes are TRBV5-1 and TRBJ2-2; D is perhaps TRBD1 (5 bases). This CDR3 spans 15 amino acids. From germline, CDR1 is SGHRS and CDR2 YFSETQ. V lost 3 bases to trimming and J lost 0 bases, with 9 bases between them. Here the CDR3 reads CASSSDRPNTGELFF. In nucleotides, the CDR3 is TGCGCCAGCAGCTCCGACAGACCGAACACCGGGGAGCTGTTTTTT.

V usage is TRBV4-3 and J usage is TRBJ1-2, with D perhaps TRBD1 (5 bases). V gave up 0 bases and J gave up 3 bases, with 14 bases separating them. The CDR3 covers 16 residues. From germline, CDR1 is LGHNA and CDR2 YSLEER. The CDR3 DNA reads TGCGCCAGCAGCCAAGATTGGAAGACAGAAGACTATGGCTACACCTTC. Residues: CASSQDWKTEDYGYTF.

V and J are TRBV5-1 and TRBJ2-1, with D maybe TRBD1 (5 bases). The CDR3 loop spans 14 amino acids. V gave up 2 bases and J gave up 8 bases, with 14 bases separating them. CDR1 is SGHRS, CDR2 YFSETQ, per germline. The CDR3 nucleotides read TGCGCCAGCAGCTTCCTAGGGGTAGGCTATGAGCAGTTCTTC. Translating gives CASSFLGVGYEQFF.

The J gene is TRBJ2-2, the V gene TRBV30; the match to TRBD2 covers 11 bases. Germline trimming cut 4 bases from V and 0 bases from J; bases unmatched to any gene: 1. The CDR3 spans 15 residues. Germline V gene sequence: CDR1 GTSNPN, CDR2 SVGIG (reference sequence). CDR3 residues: CAWNSGGANTGELFF. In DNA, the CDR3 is TGTGCCTGGAATAGCGGGGGGGCGAACACCGGGGAGCTGTTTTTT.

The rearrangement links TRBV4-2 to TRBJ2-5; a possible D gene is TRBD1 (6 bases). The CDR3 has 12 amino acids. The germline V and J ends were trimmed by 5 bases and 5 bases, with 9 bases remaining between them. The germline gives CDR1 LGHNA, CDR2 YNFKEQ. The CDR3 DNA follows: TGTGCCAGCAGCTGGGGGCAGGAGACCCAGTACTTC. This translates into CASSWGQETQYF.

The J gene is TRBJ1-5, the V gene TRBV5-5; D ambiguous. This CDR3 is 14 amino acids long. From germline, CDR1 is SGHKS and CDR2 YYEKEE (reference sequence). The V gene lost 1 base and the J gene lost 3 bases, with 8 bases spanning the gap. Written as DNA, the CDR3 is TGTGCCAGCAGCTTGAATAGACTCAATCAGCCCCAGCATTTT. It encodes CASSLNRLNQPQHF.

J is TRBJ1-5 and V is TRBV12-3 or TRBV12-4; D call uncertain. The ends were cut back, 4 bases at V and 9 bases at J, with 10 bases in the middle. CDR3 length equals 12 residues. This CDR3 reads CASSYTSGPQHF. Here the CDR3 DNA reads TGTGCCAGCAGTTATACTTCCGGGCCCCAGCATTTT.

CDR3 nucleotides: TGTGCCAGCAGTGAAGCGAGTACAGCCGGAGAAAAACTGTTTTTT. Amino acids: CASSEASTAGEKLFF. The rearrangement links TRBV2 to TRBJ1-4, with unresolved D. This CDR3 is built from 15 residues. V lost 0 bases and J 8 bases, leaving 13 bases between the germline ends. CDR1 is SNHLY and CDR2 is FYNNEI in the germline V gene.

CDR3 DNA: TGTGCCAGCTCACGCGACAGGGGGAATGAGCAGTTCTTC. The encoded protein is CASSRDRGNEQFF. The J gene is TRBJ2-1, the V gene TRBV18; 9 positions agree with TRBD1. The CDR3 is 13 amino acids. V shed 4 bases and J 7 bases; nucleotides not matched to a gene: 2. Per germline, CDR1 KGHSH and CDR2 LQKENI.

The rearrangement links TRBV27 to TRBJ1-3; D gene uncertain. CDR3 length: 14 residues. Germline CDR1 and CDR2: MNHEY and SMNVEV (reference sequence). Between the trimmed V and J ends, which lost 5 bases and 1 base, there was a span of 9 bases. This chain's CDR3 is CASSRAPSGNTIYF. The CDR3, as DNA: TGTGCCAGCAGTAGAGCGCCGTCTGGAAACACCATATATTTT.

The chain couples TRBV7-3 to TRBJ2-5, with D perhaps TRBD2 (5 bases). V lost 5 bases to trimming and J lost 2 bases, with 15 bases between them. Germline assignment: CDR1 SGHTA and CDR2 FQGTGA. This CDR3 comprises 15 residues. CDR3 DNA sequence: TGTGCCAGCAGCGCCCAAGGGAGCCCGCAAGAGACCCAGTACTTC. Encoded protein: CASSAQGSPQETQYF. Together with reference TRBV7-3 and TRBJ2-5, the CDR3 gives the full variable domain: GAGVSQTPSNKVTEKGKYVELRCDPISGHTALYWYRQSLGQGPEFLIYFQGTGAADDSGLPNDRFFAVRPEGSVSTLKIQRTERGDSAVYLCASSAQGSPQETQYFGPGTRLLVL.

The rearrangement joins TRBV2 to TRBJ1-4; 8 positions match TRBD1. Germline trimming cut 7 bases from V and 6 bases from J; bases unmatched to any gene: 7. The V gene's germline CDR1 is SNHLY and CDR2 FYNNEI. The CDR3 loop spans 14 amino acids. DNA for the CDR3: TGTGCCAGCAACCAGGGGGCGGTGGATGAAAAACTGTTTTTT. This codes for CASNQGAVDEKLFF.

The CDR3: CSGEGETQYF. CDR3 nucleotides: TGCAGCGGGGAGGGGGAGACCCAGTACTTC. The chain has TRBV29-1 and TRBJ2-5; 7 bases line up with TRBD2. The CDR3 runs 10 residues. The V gene's germline CDR1 is SQVTM and CDR2 ANQGSEA. V trimming: 7 bases; J trimming: 5 bases; junction bases outside the gene matches: 1.

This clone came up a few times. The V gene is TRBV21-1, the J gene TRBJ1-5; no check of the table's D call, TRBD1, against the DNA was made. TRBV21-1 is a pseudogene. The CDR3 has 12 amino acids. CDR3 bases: TGTGCCAGCAGTGGACAGTCCACGTCCCAGCATTTT. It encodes CASSGQSTSQHF.

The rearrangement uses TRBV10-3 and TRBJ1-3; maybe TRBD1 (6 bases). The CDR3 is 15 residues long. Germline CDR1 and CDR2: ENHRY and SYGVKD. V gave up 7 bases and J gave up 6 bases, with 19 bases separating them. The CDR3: CAIKGGEGLENTIYF. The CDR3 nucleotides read TGTGCCATCAAGGGGGGGGAGGGCCTGGAAAACACCATATATTTT.

The CDR3 DNA reads TGTGCCATCAGTGTGGCGGGGGTGTTCACCGGGGAGCTGTTTTTT. Protein: CAISVAGVFTGELFF. The chain links TRBV10-3 to TRBJ2-2, with 7 nucleotides matching TRBD2. The J segment lost 4 bases and the V segment lost 4 bases, leaving 6 bases of the junction unmatched. Germline V gene sequence: CDR1 ENHRY, CDR2 SYGVKD. CDR3 length: 15 amino acids.

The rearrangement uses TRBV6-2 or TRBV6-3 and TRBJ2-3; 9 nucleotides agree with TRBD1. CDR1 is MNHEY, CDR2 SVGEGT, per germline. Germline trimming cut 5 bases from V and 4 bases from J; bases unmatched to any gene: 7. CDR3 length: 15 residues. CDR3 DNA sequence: TGTGCCAGCAGTACCTACAGGGGGCCTGCAGATACGCAGTATTTT. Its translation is CASSTYRGPADTQYF.

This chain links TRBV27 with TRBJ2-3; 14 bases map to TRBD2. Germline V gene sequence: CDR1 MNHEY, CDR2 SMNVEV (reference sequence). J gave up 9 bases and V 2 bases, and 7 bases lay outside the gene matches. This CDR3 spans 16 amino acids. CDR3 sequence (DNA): TGTGCCAGCAGTTTAGCGACTAGCGGGGGGGCTAGGACGCAGTATTTT. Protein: CASSLATSGGARTQYF.

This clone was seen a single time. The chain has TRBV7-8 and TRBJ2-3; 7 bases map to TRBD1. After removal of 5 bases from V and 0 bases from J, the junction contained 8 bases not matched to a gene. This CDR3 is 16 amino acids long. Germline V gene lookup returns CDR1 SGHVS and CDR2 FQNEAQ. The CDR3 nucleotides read TGTGCCAGCAGCCCCCGACAGGGACGAAGCACAGATACGCAGTATTTT. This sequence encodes CASSPRQGRSTDTQYF.

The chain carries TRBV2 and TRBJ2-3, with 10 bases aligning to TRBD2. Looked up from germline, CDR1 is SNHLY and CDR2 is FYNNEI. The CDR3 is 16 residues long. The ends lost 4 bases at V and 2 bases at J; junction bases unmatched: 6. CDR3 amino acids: CASSVRAGGLTDTQYF. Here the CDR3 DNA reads TGTGCCAGCAGTGTCCGAGCGGGGGGGCTCACAGATACGCAGTATTTT. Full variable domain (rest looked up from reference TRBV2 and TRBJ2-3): EPEVTQTPSHQVTQMGQEVILRCVPISNHLYFYWYRQILGQKVEFLVSFYNNEISEKSEIFDDQFSVERPDGSNFTLKIRSTKLEDSAMYFCASSVRAGGLTDTQYFGPGTRLTVL.

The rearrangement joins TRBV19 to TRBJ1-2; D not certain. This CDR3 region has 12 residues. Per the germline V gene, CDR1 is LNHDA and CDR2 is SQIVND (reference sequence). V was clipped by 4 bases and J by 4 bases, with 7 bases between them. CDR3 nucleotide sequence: TGTGCCAGTAGTAACAGCTTCTATGGCTACACCTTC. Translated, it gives CASSNSFYGYTF.

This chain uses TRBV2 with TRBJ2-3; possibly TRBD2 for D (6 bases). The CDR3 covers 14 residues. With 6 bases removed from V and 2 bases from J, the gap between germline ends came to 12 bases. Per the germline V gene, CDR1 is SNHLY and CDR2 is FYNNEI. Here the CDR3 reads CASRLRDFTDTQYF. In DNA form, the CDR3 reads TGTGCCAGCAGGCTACGGGACTTCACAGATACGCAGTATTTT.

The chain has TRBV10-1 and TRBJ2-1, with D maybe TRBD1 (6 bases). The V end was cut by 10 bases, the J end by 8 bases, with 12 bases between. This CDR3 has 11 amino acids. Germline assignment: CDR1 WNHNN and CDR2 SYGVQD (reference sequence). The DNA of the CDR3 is TGCGCCACCACCAGGGGTGATGAGCAGTTCTTC. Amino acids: CATTRGDEQFF.